This T cell receptor beta chain was sequenced for a study of T cell repertoires in aging, cancer and after chemotherapy. Overall study: Donor ages fell into six groups from 30 or younger up to 70 or older. Repeat sampling of healthy donors over several months to years showed clear clonal overlap.

This clonotype was counted only a few times. Its antigen is as yet unknown. Peripheral blood genomic DNA, not sorted cells or RNA, was the template. A mixed TRB-A/B primer pool amplified rearranged TRB by multiplex touch-down PCR. TCRdb itself ran the multiplex PCR reads through MiXCR, one entry per CDR3 protein. The sample has roughly 10,000 distinct CDR3 sequences; under 40% are singletons. The V gene lost 4 bases and the J gene lost 5 bases, with 27 bases spanning the gap. The CDR3 contains 18 residues. CDR1 SGHVS and CDR2 FNYEAQ come from the germline V gene. Points from the study as a whole: Untreated cancer patients had significantly lower blood TCR diversity than age-matched healthy donors. Healthy donors lost TCR diversity with age mainly through richness, cancer patients through richness and evenness.

The chain joins TRBV7-6 to TRBJ2-7; possibly TRBD1 for D (5 bases). The sample was blood. The TCR originated in a human donor in good health. The CDR3 loop reads CASSSPVEYRTPRDEQYF. Here the CDR3 DNA reads TGTGCCAGCAGCTCGCCGGTAGAGTACAGGACCCCCAGGGACGAGCAGTACTTC.